The rows below give T cell receptor beta chains drawn from one sample of a study of cytomegalovirus exposure and HLA in healthy donors. Profiling relied on immunoSEQ multiplex PCR, and the TCRdb table lists in-frame clones only, not all of them. The sample has about 180,000 clones, 85% seen once. Sequencing was performed on PBMCs. These receptors all stem from a man aged 18 to 30 in good health and CMV-seropositive. CDR3s include the opening cysteine and the closing phenylalanine or tryptophan. The D gene is left open where the match is weak. The size of a clone is reported for some rows only, either as once, few or many, or as a class for expanded clones.

TRBV28	TRBD2	NA	TRBJ2-1	TGTGCCAGCTCCGACGGGACTAGGTTCAATGAGCAGTTCTTC	CASSDGTRFNEQFF
TRBV9	TRBD1	NA	TRBJ2-6	TGTGCCAGCAGCGTAGAGTTAGGGACAGGGCACTCTGGGGCCAACGTCCTGACTTTC	CASSVELGTGHSGANVLTF
TRBV9	NA	few	TRBJ2-5	TGTGCCAGCAGCGTAGGAGACAGCCAAGAGACCCAGTACTTC	CASSVGDSQETQYF
TRBV28	NA	NA	TRBJ1-5	TGTGCCAGCAGTTTATTCAAACAGCCCCAGCATTTT	CASSLFKQPQHF
TRBV30	TRBD2	NA	TRBJ2-5	TGTGCCTGGAGTTTGGGGGGGCAAGAGACCCAGTACTTC	CAWSLGGQETQYF
TRBV4-1	NA	NA	TRBJ1-3	TGCGCCAGCAGCCCGACGGGAGGAGGGAGAACTGTTGGAAACACCATATATTTT	CASSPTGGGRTVGNTIYF
TRBV27	TRBD1	NA	TRBJ2-1	TGTGCCAGCAGTTTAGGACAGGGCCCCTACAATGAGCAGTTCTTC	CASSLGQGPYNEQFF
TRBV6-6	TRBD2	NA	TRBJ2-5	TGTGCCAGCAGTGCCGGGGGACTAGCGAATCAAGAGACCCAGTACTTC	CASSAGGLANQETQYF
TRBV5-4	NA	NA	TRBJ1-1	TGTGCCAGCAGCCTTCGTCCAGGGCCCGTCGTCATGAACACTGAAGCTTTCTTT	CASSLRPGPVVMNTEAFF
TRBV6-6	NA	NA	TRBJ2-2	TGTGCCACCGGTTTTATCACCGGGGAGCTGTTTTTT	CATGFITGELFF
TRBV9	NA	NA	TRBJ1-1	TGTGCCAGCAGCACTACGGGGGTTCAAACTGAAGCTTTCTTT	CASSTTGVQTEAFF
TRBV28	NA	NA	TRBJ1-4	TGTGCCAGCATCAACACCTTCAGAAAACTGTTTTTT	CASINTFRKLFF
TRBV6-1	NA	NA	TRBJ1-4	TGTGCCAGCACCATGCCCCAGGGAAGTGATGAAAAACTGTTTTTT	CASTMPQGSDEKLFF
TRBV11-2	TRBD1	once	TRBJ2-2	TGTGCCAGCAGCTTAGAAGGACAGGGCGTGAACACCGGGGAGCTGTTTTTT	CASSLEGQGVNTGELFF
TRBV27	NA	NA	TRBJ2-2	TGTGCCAGCAGTCCCCAACCCGGTCCTATCAGGGTCGGGGAGCTGTTTTTT	CASSPQPGPIRVGELFF
TRBV28	NA	NA	TRBJ1-5	TGTGCCAGCAGGGCAGGGCAAAGCAATCAGCCCCAGCATTTT	CASRAGQSNQPQHF
TRBV2	TRBD1	NA	TRBJ1-1	TGTGCCAGCAGTGTAAGACAGGGATCTTTAACTGAAGCTTTCTTT	CASSVRQGSLTEAFF